This entry lists 22 T cell receptor beta chains sequenced from one sample in a study of blood T cell repertoires in COVID-19. Profiling relied on immunoSEQ multiplex PCR, and the TCRdb table lists in-frame clones only, not all of them. The top ten hold 3.5% to 4.5% of the sample, which has just over 300,000 clones, 65% to 90% seen once. The sample was PBMCs or T cells enriched from blood (not recorded which). The receptors shown here come from a man aged 30 to 45 who had recovered from COVID-19.

The V and J genes are TRBV29-1 and TRBJ1-5; TRBD1 matches 9 bases. The CDR3 runs to 15 residues. Trimming at V came to 4 bases and at J to 5 bases, leaving 9 bases not matched to a gene. Per germline, CDR1 SQVTM and CDR2 ANQGSEA. The CDR3 reads CSVVAGQGPYQPQHF. In DNA, the CDR3 is TGCAGCGTTGTGGCGGGACAGGGACCTTATCAGCCCCAGCATTTT.

V gene TRBV5-4 combines with J gene TRBJ2-1, with 8 bases aligning to TRBD1. This CDR3 has 16 residues. With 4 bases clipped from V and 8 bases from J, the junction kept 14 bases outside the gene matches. Per the germline V gene, CDR1 is SGHNT and CDR2 is YYREEE (reference sequence). The CDR3 here is CASSVGQAILQDEQFF. The CDR3 DNA reads TGTGCCAGCAGCGTGGGACAGGCCATTTTACAGGATGAGCAGTTCTTC. The full variable domain, rest sourced from reference TRBV5-4 and TRBJ2-1, is ETGVTQSPTHLIKTRGQQVTLRCSSQSGHNTVSWYQQALGQGPQFIFQYYREEENGRGNFPPRFSGLQFPNYSSELNVNALELDDSALYLCASSVGQAILQDEQFFGPGTRLTVL.

J is TRBJ2-7 and V is TRBV13, with a weak D call TRBD1 (6 bases). The CDR3 is 14 residues long. The germline gives CDR1 PRHDT, CDR2 FYEKMQ (reference sequence). V was pared by 6 bases and J by 2 bases, with 14 bases between. The CDR3, as DNA: TGTGCCAGCAGTACTACAGGACAGCCCTACGAGCAGTACTTC. Translation: CASSTTGQPYEQYF.

The J gene is TRBJ2-7, the V gene TRBV30; perhaps TRBD1 as D (5 bases). Germline CDR1 is GTSNPN and CDR2 is SVGIG (reference sequence). The V end lost 1 base, the J end lost 2 bases, and 12 bases lay between the germline ends. The CDR3 consists of 14 residues. CDR3 sequence reads: CAWSGAGLTYEQYF. As DNA, the CDR3 is TGTGCCTGGAGTGGTGCAGGGCTAACCTACGAGCAGTACTTC. The complete variable domain, with remaining parts taken from reference TRBV30 and TRBJ2-7, reads SQTIHQWPATLVQPVGSPLSLECTVEGTSNPNLYWYRQAAGRGLQLLFYSVGIGQISSEVPQNLSASRPQDRQFILSSKKLLLSDSGFYLCAWSGAGLTYEQYFGPGTRLTVT.

This clone has just one count. The chain combines TRBV19 with TRBJ1-1, with D maybe TRBD1 (6 bases). V was shortened by 6 bases and J by 1 base, with 12 bases between the two germline ends. The CDR3 sequence is 14 residues long. Germline V gene data show CDR1 as LNHDA and CDR2 as SQIVND (reference sequence). The CDR3 spells CASRRGKTNTEAFF. The CDR3 region has the DNA TGTGCCAGTAGGAGGGGGAAGACGAACACTGAAGCTTTCTTT.

The chain carries TRBV7-9 and TRBJ1-1; a possible D gene is TRBD1 (6 bases). The CDR3 runs 13 residues. Germline CDR1 SEHNR, CDR2 FQNEAQ (reference sequence). With 1 base removed from V and 3 bases from J, the gap between germline ends came to 6 bases. DNA of the CDR3: TGTGCCAGCAGCTTAGGGGGGCACACTGAAGCTTTCTTT. Its protein is CASSLGGHTEAFF.

This sequence joins TRBV9 and TRBJ2-7; 9 bases are a match to TRBD1. With 4 bases clipped from V and 6 bases from J, the junction kept 8 bases outside the gene matches. Germline V gene sequence: CDR1 SGDLS, CDR2 YYNGEE. The CDR3 covers 14 residues. The CDR3 region has the DNA TGTGCCAGCAGCTTGGGGACAGGGATTGGCGAGCAGTACTTC. This gives the protein CASSLGTGIGEQYF.

This chain links TRBV30 with TRBJ1-1, with TRBD1 matching 8 bases. This CDR3 is 15 amino acids long. Unmatched junction bases numbered 15, after V lost 1 base and J lost 11 bases. CDR1 is GTSNPN, CDR2 SVGIG, per germline (reference sequence). Written as DNA, the CDR3 is TGTGCCTGGAGTGGATACTTGACAGGGGTGGTGTCTGCTTTCTTT. It encodes CAWSGYLTGVVSAFF.

To note about this clone: Mismatch with germline at one junction end may stem from a read error. The chain is built from TRBV7-7 and TRBJ2-2; D might be TRBD1 (6 bases). From germline, CDR1 is SSHAT and CDR2 FNYEAQ (reference sequence). This CDR3 comprises 13 residues. The CDR3 loop reads CASSVGTPGELFF. The CDR3 coding sequence is TGTGCTAGCAGCGTAGGGACACCCGGGGAGCTGTTTTTT.

The chain employs TRBV12-5 and TRBJ1-5, with no clear D. CDR3 size: 14 residues. Germline-derived CDR1 and CDR2 are LGHNT and FRNRAP. Trimming removed 1 base at V and 9 bases at J, with 13 bases between. CDR3 sequence: CASGLARCLGPQHF. The DNA of the CDR3 is TGTGCTAGTGGTTTGGCCCGTTGCCTCGGGCCCCAGCATTTT.

The V gene is TRBV5-1, the J gene TRBJ1-1, with 11 bases identical to TRBD1. The CDR3 totals 16 residues. V was clipped by 2 bases and J by 3 bases; unmatched bases: 6. Germline CDR1 SGHRS, CDR2 YFSETQ. The DNA of the CDR3 is TGCGCCAGCAGCTTTGGGACAGGGGGTTTTTACACTGAAGCTTTCTTT. It specifies CASSFGTGGFYTEAFF. Combining the CDR3 with reference TRBV5-1 and TRBJ1-1 gives the whole variable domain KAGVTQTPRYLIKTRGQQVTLSCSPISGHRSVSWYQQTPGQGLQFLFEYFSETQRNKGNFPGRFSGRQFSNSRSEMNVSTLELGDSALYLCASSFGTGGFYTEAFFGQGTRLTVV.

The rearrangement links TRBV7-9 to TRBJ1-1, with D perhaps TRBD1 (5 bases). Germline V gene lookup returns CDR1 SEHNR and CDR2 FQNEAQ (reference sequence). The CDR3 consists of 14 residues. V was clipped by 5 bases and J by 5 bases, with 15 bases between them. In DNA form, the CDR3 reads TGTGCCAGCAGCGCTAACCTACGGGGGACTGAAGCTTTCTTT. Translating gives CASSANLRGTEAFF.

V usage is TRBV28 and J usage is TRBJ1-6, with TRBD1 identical over 7 bases. The CDR3 is made up of 13 amino acids. Unmatched junction bases numbered 7, after V lost 10 bases and J lost 7 bases. Germline V gene lookup returns CDR1 MDHEN and CDR2 SYDVKM. CDR3 DNA sequence: TGTGCCACCCTCCGGGACAGCAATTCACCCCTCCACTTT. Translation: CATLRDSNSPLHF. Based on the CDR3 plus reference TRBV28 and TRBJ1-6, the full variable domain is DVKVTQSSRYLVKRTGEKVFLECVQDMDHENMFWYRQDPGLGLRLIYFSYDVKMKEKGDIPEGYSVSREKKERFSLILESASTNQTSMYLCATLRDSNSPLHFGNGTRLTVT.

The chain joins TRBV4-1 to TRBJ2-5; TRBD1 matches 7 bases. Trimming removed 4 bases from V and 4 bases from J; junction bases left unmatched: 9. The CDR3 runs to 15 residues. CDR1 is MGHRA, CDR2 YSYEKL, per germline. For the CDR3, the DNA is TGCGCCAGCAGCCCGTACGACAGGGCGGTAGAGACCCAGTACTTC. Translating gives CASSPYDRAVETQYF.

This clone was seen a handful of times. This chain connects TRBV6-5 to TRBJ2-7, with 8 bases aligning to TRBD2. J gave up 1 base and V 4 bases, and 3 bases lay outside the gene matches. Germline-derived CDR1 and CDR2 are MNHEY and SVGAGI. The CDR3 runs to 14 residues. CDR3 region: CASSSTSGSYEQYF. The CDR3 DNA is TGTGCCAGCAGTTCCACTAGCGGTTCCTACGAGCAGTACTTC.

The chain carries TRBV19 and TRBJ2-1; 8 bases agree with TRBD2. Germline loops: CDR1 LNHDA, CDR2 SQIVND (reference sequence). There are 18 residues in the CDR3. V dropped 4 bases and J dropped 3; count of bases not matched to a gene: 14. The CDR3 reads CASSNSELAGRNYNEQFF. The CDR3 coding sequence is TGTGCCAGTAGTAATTCGGAGTTAGCGGGGCGAAACTACAATGAGCAGTTCTTC.

This sequence joins TRBV6-5 and TRBJ2-5, with a possible D match to TRBD2 (5 bases). The germline V and J ends were trimmed by 0 bases and 2 bases, with 13 bases remaining between them. The CDR3 is 16 residues long. Germline loops: CDR1 MNHEY, CDR2 SVGAGI. CDR3 in DNA: TGTGCCAGCAGTTACTCGAGAGCTAGCTGGCAAGAGACCCAGTACTTC. This codes for CASSYSRASWQETQYF.

This CDR3 is CASSLAGVTYEQYF. CDR3 nucleotide sequence: TGTGCCAGCAGTTTAGCGGGGGTTACCTACGAGCAGTACTTC. The chain recombines TRBV28 with TRBJ2-7, with 7 bases matching TRBD2. Trimming at V came to 2 bases and at J to 2 bases, leaving 3 bases not matched to a gene. CDR1 MDHEN and CDR2 SYDVKM come from the germline V gene. This CDR3 comprises 14 residues.

The chain uses TRBV6-5 and TRBJ2-1, with 8 nucleotides matching TRBD2. From germline, CDR1 is MNHEY and CDR2 SVGAGI. The trim removed 10 bases at V and 3 bases at J, leaving 8 bases unmatched. The CDR3 length is 14 residues. The CDR3 DNA reads as TGTGCCATTTACGCGGGGGGCAACTACAATGAGCAGTTCTTC. Protein product: CAIYAGGNYNEQFF.

The chain links TRBV19 to TRBJ2-3; 7 bases line up with TRBD2. Losses at the gene ends were 2 bases for V and 0 bases for J; bases not matched to a gene: 11. The germline CDR1 and CDR2 sequences are LNHDA and SQIVND (reference sequence). This CDR3 has 18 residues. In DNA form, the CDR3 reads TGTGCCAGTAGTATATTCGTTCGGCGGGGGACTAGCACAGATACGCAGTATTTT. Its translation: CASSIFVRRGTSTDTQYF.

The rearrangement uses TRBV9 and TRBJ2-1; 12 bases align to TRBD2. There are 15 residues in the CDR3. Germline-derived CDR1 and CDR2 are SGDLS and YYNGEE. The V segment lost 3 bases and the J segment 8 bases; nucleotides outside the gene matches: 6. CDR3 sequence: CASSALAGGPHEQFF. The CDR3 DNA reads TGTGCCAGCAGCGCCCTAGCGGGAGGGCCGCATGAGCAGTTCTTC.

This clone was counted only a few times. The chain couples TRBV12-5 to TRBJ2-7; D possibly corresponds to TRBD2 (6 bases). V was cut by 1 base and J by 5 bases, with 9 bases left in between. From germline, CDR1 is LGHNT and CDR2 FRNRAP. The CDR3 extends over 13 amino acids. For the CDR3, the DNA is TGTGCTAGTGGTTTGGCATGGGGGGACGAGCAGTACTTC. Its protein product is CASGLAWGDEQYF.